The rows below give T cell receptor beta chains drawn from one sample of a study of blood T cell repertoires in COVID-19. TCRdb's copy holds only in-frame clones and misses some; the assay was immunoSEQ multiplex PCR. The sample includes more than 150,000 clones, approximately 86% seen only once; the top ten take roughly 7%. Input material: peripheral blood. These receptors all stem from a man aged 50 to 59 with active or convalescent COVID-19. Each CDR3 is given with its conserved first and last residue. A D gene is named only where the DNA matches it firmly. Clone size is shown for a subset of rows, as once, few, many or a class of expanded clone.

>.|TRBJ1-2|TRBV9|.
TGTGCCAGCAGCGTAACAGGGACCTATGGCTACACCTTC
CASSVTGTYGYTF
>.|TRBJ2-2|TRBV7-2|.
TGTGCCAGCAGCTTTGGACTGGGAGACACCGGGGAGCTGTTTTTT
CASSFGLGDTGELFF
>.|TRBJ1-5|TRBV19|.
TGTGCCAGTAGTAGACAGGTCGATCAGCCCCAGCATTTT
CASSRQVDQPQHF
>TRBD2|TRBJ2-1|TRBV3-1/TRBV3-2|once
TGTGCCAGCAGCCAAGTTCCTAGCGGGAGATACAATGAGCAGTTCTTC
CASSQVPSGRYNEQFF
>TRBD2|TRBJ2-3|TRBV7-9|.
TGTGCCAGCAGCATCCAAGCGGGAGTTAGCACAGATACGCAGTATTTT
CASSIQAGVSTDTQYF
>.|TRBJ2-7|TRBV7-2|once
TGTGCCAGCAGCACAGGGTACTCCTACGAGCAGTACTTC
CASSTGYSYEQYF
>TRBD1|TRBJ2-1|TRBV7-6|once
TGTGCCAGCAGCCCAGACAGGGAAACATACAATGAGCAGTTCTTC
CASSPDRETYNEQFF
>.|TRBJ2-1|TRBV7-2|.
TGTGCCAGCAGCCGGGGACTGGATTGGAATGAGCAGTTCTTC
CASSRGLDWNEQFF
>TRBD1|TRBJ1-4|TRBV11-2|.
TGTGCCAGCAGCGGGGGACAGACAACTAATGAAAAACTGTTTTTT
CASSGGQTTNEKLFF
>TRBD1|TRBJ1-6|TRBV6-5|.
TGTGCCAGCAGTTACTGGCAGGGGGAATCACCCCTCCACTTT
CASSYWQGESPLHF
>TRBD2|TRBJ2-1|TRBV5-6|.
TGTGCCAGCAGCTTGGCTAGCGGATCGAATGAGCAGTTCTTC
CASSLASGSNEQFF